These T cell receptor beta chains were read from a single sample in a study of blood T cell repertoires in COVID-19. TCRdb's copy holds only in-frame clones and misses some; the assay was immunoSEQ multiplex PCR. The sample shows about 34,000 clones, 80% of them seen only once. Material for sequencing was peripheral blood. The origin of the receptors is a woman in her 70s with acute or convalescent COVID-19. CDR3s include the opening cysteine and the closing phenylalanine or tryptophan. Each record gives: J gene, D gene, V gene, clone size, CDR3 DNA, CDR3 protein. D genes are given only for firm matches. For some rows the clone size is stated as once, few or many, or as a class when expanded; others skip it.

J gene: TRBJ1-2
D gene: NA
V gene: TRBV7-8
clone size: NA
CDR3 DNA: TGTGCCAGCAGCCTAATTGTTGGAGGGTCATATGGCTACACCTTC
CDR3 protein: CASSLIVGGSYGYTF

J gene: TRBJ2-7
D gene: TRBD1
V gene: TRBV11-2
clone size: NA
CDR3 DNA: TGTGCCAGCAGCGCTCGGGACAGGGGGAATTACGAGCAGTACTTC
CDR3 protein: CASSARDRGNYEQYF

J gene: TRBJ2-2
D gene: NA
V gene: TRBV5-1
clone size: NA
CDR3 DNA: TGCGCCAGCAGCACCGGGACCGGGGGCGGGGAGCTGTTTTTT
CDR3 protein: CASSTGTGGGELFF

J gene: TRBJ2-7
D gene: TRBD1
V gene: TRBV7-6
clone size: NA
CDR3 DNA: TGTGCCAGCAGCCGAGGGCATCCAGGGGGCGATTTCTACGAGCAGTACTTC
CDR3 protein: CASSRGHPGGDFYEQYF

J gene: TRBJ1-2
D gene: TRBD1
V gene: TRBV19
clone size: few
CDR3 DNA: TGTGCCAGTAGGACACAGGGGGCCTCTAACTATGGCTACACCTTC
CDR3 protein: CASRTQGASNYGYTF

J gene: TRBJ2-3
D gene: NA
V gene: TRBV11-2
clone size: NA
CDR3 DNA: TGTGCCAGCAGCTTAGACCAGTATACGCAGTATTTT
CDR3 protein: CASSLDQYTQYF

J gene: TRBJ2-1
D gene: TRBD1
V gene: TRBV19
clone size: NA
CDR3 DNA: TGTGCCAGTAAGAGGGGACAGCTTCTCAATGAGCAGTTCTTC
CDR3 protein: CASKRGQLLNEQFF

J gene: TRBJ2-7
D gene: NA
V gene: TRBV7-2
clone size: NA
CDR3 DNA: TGTGCCAGCAGCTTAGCCGGGGCGGGGAACTACGAGCAGTACTTC
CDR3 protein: CASSLAGAGNYEQYF

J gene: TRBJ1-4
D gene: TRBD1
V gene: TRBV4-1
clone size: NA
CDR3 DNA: TGCGCCAGCAGCCGTACCGGGACAGATAATGAAAAACTGTTTTTT
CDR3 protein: CASSRTGTDNEKLFF

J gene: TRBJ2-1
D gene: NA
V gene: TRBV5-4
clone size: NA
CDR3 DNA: TGTGCCAGCAGCTTGGATGGGGGGATGCAACAGTTCTTC
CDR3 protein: CASSLDGGMQQFF

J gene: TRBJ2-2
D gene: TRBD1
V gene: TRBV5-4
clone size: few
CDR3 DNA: TGTGCCAGCAGCCCCCCGGGACAGGGTGGCGAGAACACCGGGGAGCTGTTTTTT
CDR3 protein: CASSPPGQGGENTGELFF

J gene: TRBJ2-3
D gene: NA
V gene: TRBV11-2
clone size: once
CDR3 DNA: TGTGCCAGCAGATACACAGATACGCAGTATTTT
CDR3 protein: CASRYTDTQYF

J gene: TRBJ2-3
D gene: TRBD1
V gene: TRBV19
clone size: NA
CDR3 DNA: TGTGCCAGTAGTCTTGGACAGGTACGCACAGATACGCAGTATTTT
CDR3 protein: CASSLGQVRTDTQYF

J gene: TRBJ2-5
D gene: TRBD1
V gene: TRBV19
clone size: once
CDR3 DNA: TGTGCCAGTAGGCGGGCACAGGGGTTCCAAGAGACCCAGTACTTC
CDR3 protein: CASRRAQGFQETQYF

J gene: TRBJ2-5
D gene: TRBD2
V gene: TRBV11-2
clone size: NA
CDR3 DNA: TGTGCCAGCAGCTTAGATGGGGGGGGACAAGAGACCCAGTACTTC
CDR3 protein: CASSLDGGGQETQYF

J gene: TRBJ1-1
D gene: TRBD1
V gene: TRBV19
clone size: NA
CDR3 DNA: TGTGCCAGTAATGACAGGGTTAGAGTGAACACTGAAGCTTTCTTT
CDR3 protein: CASNDRVRVNTEAFF

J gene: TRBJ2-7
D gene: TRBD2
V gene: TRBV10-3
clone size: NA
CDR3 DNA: TGTGCCATCAGTGAGTCCCTAGCGGTACCCTACGAGCAGTACTTC
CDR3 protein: CAISESLAVPYEQYF

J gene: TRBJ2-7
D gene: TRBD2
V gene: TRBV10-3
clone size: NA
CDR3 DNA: TGTGCCATTGCCCCGTCCGCTGGCGGGAGCTCCTACGAGCAGTACTTC
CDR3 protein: CAIAPSAGGSSYEQYF

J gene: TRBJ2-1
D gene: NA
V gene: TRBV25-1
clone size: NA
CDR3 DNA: TGTGCCAGCATGGGGGCAGGGGACGCAAATGAGCAGTTCTTC
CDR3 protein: CASMGAGDANEQFF

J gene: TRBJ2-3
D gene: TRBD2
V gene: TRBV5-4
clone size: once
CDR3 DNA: TGTGCCAGCAGCGTTAGCGGGAGTACAGATACGCAGTATTTT
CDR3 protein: CASSVSGSTDTQYF

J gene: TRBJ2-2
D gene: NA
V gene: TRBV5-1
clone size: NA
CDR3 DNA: TGCGCCAGCAGCTTGATCACGGGGAACACCGGGGAGCTGTTTTTT
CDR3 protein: CASSLITGNTGELFF

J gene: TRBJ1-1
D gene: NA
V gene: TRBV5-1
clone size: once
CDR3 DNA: TGCGCCAGCAGCTTGGACGGCGGGGGTAGGAACGAAGCTTTCTTT
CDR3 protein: CASSLDGGGRNEAFF

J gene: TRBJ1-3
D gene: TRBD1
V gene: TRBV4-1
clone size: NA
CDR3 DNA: TGCGCCAGCAGCCACCCATGGACAGGGGGAAACACCATATATTTT
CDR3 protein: CASSHPWTGGNTIYF

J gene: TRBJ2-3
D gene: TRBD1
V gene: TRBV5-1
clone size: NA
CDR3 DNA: TGCGCCAGCAGCTTGCGAATGACAGGGCTTAGCACAGATACGCAGTATTTT
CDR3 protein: CASSLRMTGLSTDTQYF

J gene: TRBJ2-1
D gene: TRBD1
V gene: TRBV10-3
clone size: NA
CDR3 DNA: TGTGCCATCAGGGGGGACAGGGGTAGGAATGAGCAGTTCTTC
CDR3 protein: CAIRGDRGRNEQFF

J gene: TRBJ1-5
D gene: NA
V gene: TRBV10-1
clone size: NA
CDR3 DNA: TGCGCCAGCAGTGAAGCGATGAATCAGCCCCAGCATTTT
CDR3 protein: CASSEAMNQPQHF

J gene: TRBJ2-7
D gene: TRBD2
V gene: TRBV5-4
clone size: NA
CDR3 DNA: TGTGCCAGCAGCGGGACTAGCGGGTACGAGCAGTACTTC
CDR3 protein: CASSGTSGYEQYF

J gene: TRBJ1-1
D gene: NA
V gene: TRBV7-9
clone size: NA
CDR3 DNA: TGTGCCAGCAGCTTGAGGACTGAAGCTTTCTTT
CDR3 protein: CASSLRTEAFF

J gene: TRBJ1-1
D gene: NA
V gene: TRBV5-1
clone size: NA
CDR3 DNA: TGCGCCAGCAGCTTGGGGGCCTCATCCGGAGCTTTCTTT
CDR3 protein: CASSLGASSGAFF

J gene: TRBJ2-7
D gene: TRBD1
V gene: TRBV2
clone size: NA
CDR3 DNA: TGTGCCAGCAGTGTACGATGGGACAGTCCTACGGATAACTTC
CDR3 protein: CASSVRWDSPTDNF

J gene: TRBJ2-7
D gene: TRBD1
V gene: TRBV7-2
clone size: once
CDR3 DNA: TGTGCCAGCAGCTTCGCCGGACAGGGTTCATACGAGCAGTACTTC
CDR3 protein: CASSFAGQGSYEQYF

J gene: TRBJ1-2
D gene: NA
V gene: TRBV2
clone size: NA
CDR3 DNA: TGTGCCAGCAGTGAAGCGGAGAACTATGGCTACACCTTC
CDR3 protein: CASSEAENYGYTF

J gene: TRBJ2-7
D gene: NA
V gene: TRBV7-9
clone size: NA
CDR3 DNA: TGTGCCAGCAGCTTAGGAACAGGGGAGCAGTACTTC
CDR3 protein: CASSLGTGEQYF

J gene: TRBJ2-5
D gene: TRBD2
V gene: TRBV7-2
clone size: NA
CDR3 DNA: TGTGCCAGCAGCTTCTTGGGGCGGGGGGAGACCCAGTACTTC
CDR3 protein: CASSFLGRGETQYF

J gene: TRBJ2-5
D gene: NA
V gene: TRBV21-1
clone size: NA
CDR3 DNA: TGTGCCAGCGAACCGGTGACCCAGTACTTC
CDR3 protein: CASEPVTQYF

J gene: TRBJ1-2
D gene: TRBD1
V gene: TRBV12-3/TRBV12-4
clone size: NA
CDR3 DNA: TGTGCCAGCAGTTCCCACCAGGGGGCTGGCTACACCTTC
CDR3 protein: CASSSHQGAGYTF

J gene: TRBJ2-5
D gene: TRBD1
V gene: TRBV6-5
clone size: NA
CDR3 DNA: TGTGCCAGCAGGAGCCGGGACAGGGGGGGGGAGACCCAGTACTTC
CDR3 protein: CASRSRDRGGETQYF

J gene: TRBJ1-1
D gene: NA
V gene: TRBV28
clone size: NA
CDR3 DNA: TGTGCCAGCAGTTTTAGGGAGGACACTGAAGCTTTCTTT
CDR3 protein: CASSFREDTEAFF

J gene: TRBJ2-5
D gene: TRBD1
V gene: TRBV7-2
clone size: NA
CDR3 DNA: TGTGCCAGCAGACAATACGGACAGGGCAGTGAGACCCAGTACTTC
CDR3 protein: CASRQYGQGSETQYF

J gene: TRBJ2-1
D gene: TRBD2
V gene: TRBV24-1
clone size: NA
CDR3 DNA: TGTGCCACCAGTGATCCGTCTAGCGGGAGCTCCTACAATGAGCAGTTCTTC
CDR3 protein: CATSDPSSGSSYNEQFF

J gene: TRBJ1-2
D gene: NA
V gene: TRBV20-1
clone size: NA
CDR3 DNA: TGCAGTGCCACTGAGGGTTATGGCTACACCTTC
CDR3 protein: CSATEGYGYTF

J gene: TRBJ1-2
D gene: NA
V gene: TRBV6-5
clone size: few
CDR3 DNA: TGTGCGATATTCGCGGGCTATGGCTACACCTTC
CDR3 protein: CAIFAGYGYTF